In this sample, the clone carrying this TCR beta chain turned up many times. What it binds is not known. This sample was taken from a study of read filtering for tumor transcriptome and immune sequencing. Findings of the study overall: Sorted CD138-negative bone marrow cells were not purified T cells.

At the time of active disease, bone marrow was collected from every patient. This CDR3 contains 18 residues. After removal of 0 bases from V and 2 bases from J, the junction contained 7 bases not matched to a gene. The germline V gene has CDR1 DFQATT and CDR2 SNEGSKA (reference sequence). This library used about 400 ng RNA and molecular barcoded adaptors spanning alpha/delta and beta/gamma chains. TCRdb independently ran MiXCR on the reads; one entry per CDR3 protein. The sample lists around 33,000 distinct CDR3 sequences; approximately 17% were seen once. This sequence joins TRBV20-1 and TRBJ2-3; TRBD2 matches 14 bases. Specimen: a population of CD138-negative cells sorted from bone marrow. The sequence derives from a donor aged 40 or over with multiple myeloma. The CDR3 DNA is TGCAGTGCTAGAGATATCCGGACTAGCGGGGGGTACACAGATACGCAGTATTTT. It yields the protein CSARDIRTSGGYTDTQYF.